The 9 T cell receptor beta chains reported below all come from one sample, sequenced in a study of blood T cell repertoires in COVID-19. Clones were read by immunoSEQ multiplex PCR, and TCRdb kept only the in-frame ones, dropping some. The sample lists about 12,000 clones; approximately 85% were seen once. Sequenced: peripheral blood. These receptors were collected from a human donor in a cohort sampled during active COVID-19.

The V call is TRBV5-4, the J call TRBJ2-7; 12 nucleotides agree with TRBD1. CDR1 and CDR2 (germline): SGHNT, YYREEE (reference sequence). Germline trimming cut 4 bases from V and 2 bases from J; bases unmatched to any gene: 4. There are 15 residues in the CDR3. In nucleotides, the CDR3 is TGTGCCAGCAGCCAGGGACAGGGGGCCACCTACGAGCAGTACTTC. This encodes CASSQGQGATYEQYF.

This chain joins TRBV7-2 and TRBJ2-3, with TRBD1 matching 8 bases. Germline V gene lookup returns CDR1 SGHTA and CDR2 FQGNSA. There are 15 residues in the CDR3. Trimming at V came to 5 bases and at J to 1 base, leaving 5 bases not matched to a gene. The CDR3 spells CASSLRQGRTDTQYF. The DNA of the CDR3 is TGTGCCAGCAGCCTCAGACAGGGGCGCACAGATACGCAGTATTTT. Complete variable domain (other parts from reference TRBV7-2 and TRBJ2-3): GAGVSQSPSNKVTEKGKDVELRCDPISGHTALYWYRQSLGQGLEFLIYFQGNSAPDKSGLPSDRFSAERTGGSVSTLTIQRTQQEDSAVYLCASSLRQGRTDTQYFGPGTRLTVL.

The gene calls are TRBV24-1 and TRBJ2-5; 7 bases are shared with TRBD1. V shed 4 bases and J 3 bases; nucleotides not matched to a gene: 4. There are 14 residues in the CDR3. Germline CDR1 reads KGHDR; CDR2 reads SFDVKD. CDR3 in amino acids: CATSDSDREETQYF. DNA of the CDR3: TGTGCCACCAGTGACTCCGACAGGGAAGAGACCCAGTACTTC.

The sample holds one count of this clone. The V call is TRBV5-1, the J call TRBJ1-6, with D tentatively TRBD1 (5 bases). V gave up 2 bases and J gave up 6 bases, with 12 bases separating them. The CDR3 is 15 residues long. Germline-derived CDR1 and CDR2 are SGHRS and YFSETQ. The CDR3 here is CASSLQDSLNSPLHF. CDR3 nucleotide sequence: TGCGCCAGCAGCTTACAGGATTCCCTTAATTCACCCCTCCACTTT.

This chain connects TRBV7-2 to TRBJ2-7; D remains ambiguous. Germline-derived CDR1 and CDR2 are SGHTA and FQGNSA. V dropped 2 bases and J dropped 0 bases, with 11 bases sitting between them. This CDR3 contains 15 residues. CDR3 residues: CASSLFQQSSYEQYF. CDR3 DNA: TGTGCCAGCAGCTTATTTCAACAGAGCTCCTACGAGCAGTACTTC.

The V and J genes are TRBV11-2 and TRBJ2-1, with TRBD2 matching over 8 bases. V lost 2 bases to trimming and J lost 2 bases; unmatched junction nucleotides: 5. Germline V gives CDR1 SGHAT, CDR2 FQNNGV. The CDR3 runs 16 residues. The CDR3 region is CASSLLVAGTYNEQFF. CDR3 nucleotide sequence: TGTGCCAGCAGCTTATTGGTAGCGGGGACCTACAATGAGCAGTTCTTC.

The chain recombines TRBV6-5 with TRBJ1-1; D remains unclear. The ends were cut back, 6 bases at V and 2 bases at J, with 7 bases in the middle. The CDR3 loop spans 12 amino acids. Germline V gene sequence: CDR1 MNHEY, CDR2 SVGAGI. The CDR3 DNA reads as TGTGCCAGCAGACGAGGTAACACTGAAGCTTTCTTT. It encodes CASRRGNTEAFF.

CDR3 DNA: TGTGCCAGCTCACCATTACCGGGGGGTAAAAGGTCCTACAATGAGCAGTTCTTC. Residues: CASSPLPGGKRSYNEQFF. The chain links TRBV18 to TRBJ2-1; 7 bases align to TRBD2. The V and J ends lost 2 bases and 1 base, in that order; junction bases with no gene match: 11. Germline assignment: CDR1 KGHSH and CDR2 LQKENI. The CDR3 is 18 amino acids.

The V and J genes are TRBV7-3 and TRBJ2-7; 8 nucleotides match TRBD2. The CDR3 runs to 14 residues. Germline V gene lookup returns CDR1 SGHTA and CDR2 FQGTGA. V was pared by 2 bases and J by 7 bases, with 7 bases of the junction left unmatched. The CDR3 reads CASSLSSGSGEQYF. CDR3 coding DNA: TGTGCCAGCAGCTTATCCAGCGGGAGTGGTGAGCAGTACTTC. The full variable domain, completed using reference TRBV7-3 and TRBJ2-7, is GAGVSQTPSNKVTEKGKYVELRCDPISGHTALYWYRQSLGQGPEFLIYFQGTGAADDSGLPNDRFFAVRPEGSVSTLKIQRTERGDSAVYLCASSLSSGSGEQYFGPGTRLTVT.